Below, 5 T cell receptor beta chains from the same sample are listed, as sequenced in a study of siplizumab effects on memory and regulatory T cells. The data were produced by immunoSEQ multiplex PCR, yet TCRdb's version contains in-frame clones alone and is incomplete. The repertoire holds about 100,000 clones, with 75% to 95% as singletons. The material sequenced was CD4+ T cells sorted from blood. These TCRs come from a human donor in good health.

The chain is built from TRBV6-5 and TRBJ2-5; 9 bases map to TRBD1. With 0 bases clipped from V and 1 base from J, the junction kept 3 bases outside the gene matches. In germline, CDR1 is MNHEY, CDR2 SVGAGI. The CDR3 runs to 16 residues. In nucleotides, the CDR3 is TGTGCCAGCAGTTACTCCGGGACAGGGATCCAAGAGACCCAGTACTTC. Protein sequence: CASSYSGTGIQETQYF.

This clone was seen a few times. The chain links TRBV29-1 to TRBJ1-2, with D unresolved. Germline V gives CDR1 SQVTM, CDR2 ANQGSEA. This CDR3 comprises 12 residues. V was trimmed by 3 bases and J by 4 bases, leaving 9 bases between them. The CDR3 DNA sequence: TGCAGCGTTGACGTCACAGCCTATGGCTACACCTTC. Its translation is CSVDVTAYGYTF.

CDR3 loop: CASESTGELFF. The CDR3 bases are TGTGCCAGCGAAAGCACCGGGGAGCTGTTTTTT. J is TRBJ2-2 and V is TRBV2; D is uncertain. This CDR3 spans 11 amino acids. V lost 8 bases and J 4 bases, leaving 5 bases between the germline ends. Germline values: CDR1 SNHLY, CDR2 FYNNEI.

The V and J genes are TRBV7-2 and TRBJ2-2; 9 nucleotides agree with TRBD1. CDR1 is SGHTA and CDR2 is FQGNSA in the germline V gene. CDR3 length: 16 amino acids. The ends lost 8 bases at V and 4 bases at J; junction bases unmatched: 11. The CDR3 loop reads CASGAEADRGTGELFF. The CDR3 DNA is TGTGCCAGCGGGGCTGAAGCGGACAGGGGCACCGGGGAGCTGTTTTTT. Supplemented by reference TRBV7-2 and TRBJ2-2, the full variable domain reads GAGVSQSPSNKVTEKGKDVELRCDPISGHTALYWYRQSLGQGLEFLIYFQGNSAPDKSGLPSDRFSAERTGGSVSTLTIQRTQQEDSAVYLCASGAEADRGTGELFFGEGSRLTVL.

This clone showed up just once. The chain employs TRBV2 and TRBJ2-2; the D gene is possibly TRBD2 (6 bases). Trimming removed 3 bases at V and 3 bases at J, with 11 bases between. Germline CDR1 is SNHLY and CDR2 is FYNNEI. The CDR3 extends over 15 amino acids. Written as DNA, the CDR3 is TGTGCCAGCAGTGACTCCGGGACTTACACCGGGGAGCTGTTTTTT. Its translation is CASSDSGTYTGELFF.